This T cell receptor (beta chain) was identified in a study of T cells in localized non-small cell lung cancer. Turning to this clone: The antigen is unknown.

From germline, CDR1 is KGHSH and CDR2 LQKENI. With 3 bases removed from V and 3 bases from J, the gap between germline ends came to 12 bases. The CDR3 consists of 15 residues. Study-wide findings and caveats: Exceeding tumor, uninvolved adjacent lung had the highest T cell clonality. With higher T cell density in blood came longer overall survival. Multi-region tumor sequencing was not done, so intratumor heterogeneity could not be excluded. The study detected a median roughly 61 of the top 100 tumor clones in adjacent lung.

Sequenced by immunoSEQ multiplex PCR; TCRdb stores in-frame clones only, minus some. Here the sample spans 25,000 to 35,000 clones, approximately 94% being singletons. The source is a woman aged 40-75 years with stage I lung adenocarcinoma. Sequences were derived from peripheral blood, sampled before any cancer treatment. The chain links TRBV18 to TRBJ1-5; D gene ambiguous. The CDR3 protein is CASSPATRDNQPQHF. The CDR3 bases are TGTGCCAGCTCACCCGCTACGCGGGACAATCAGCCCCAGCATTTT.